This T cell receptor (beta chain) comes out of a study of regulatory T cells in long-lasting Graves disease. Regarding the study as a whole: Peripheral blood alone, not thyroid tissue, underwent study.

Documented time point: newly diagnosed GD, antithyroid drugs for less than 3 months. Isolated PBMC RNA provided the starting material for the TCR library. This clonotype was observed a handful of times. What it binds is unknown. The V end was cut by 4 bases, the J end by 6 bases, with 19 bases between. This CDR3 has 15 amino acids. Germline-derived CDR1 and CDR2 are LGHDT and YNNKEL (reference sequence). Researchers made TCR beta libraries by using iRepertoire HTBI primers and running Arm-PCR on CDR3 regions. TCRdb used MiXCR to reprocess the multiplex PCR reads, holding one entry per CDR3 protein. The sample shows over 500,000 distinct CDR3 sequences, roughly 16% of them seen only once. Another study also made use of these data, one on T cells in Graves' hyperthyroidism and ophthalmopathy.

This sequence originates from a man between 18 and 29 years old with Graves disease. The rearrangement uses TRBV3-1 and TRBJ2-7; D is uncertain. The specimen was peripheral blood mononuclear cells (PBMCs), collected at new diagnosis, from a patient treated with antithyroid drugs. CDR3 nucleotide sequence: TGTGCCAGCAGCCCCGGTGGAGTAATAGGTGGCGAGCAGTACTTC. Translated: CASSPGGVIGGEQYF.